These 25 T cell receptor beta chains were all obtained from the same sample, sequenced in a study of blood T cell repertoires in COVID-19. Only in-frame clones appear in the TCRdb table, and some are missing; sequencing was by immunoSEQ multiplex PCR. The sample has about 230,000 clones; about nine tenths are singletons. The specimen sequenced was PBMCs or T cells enriched from blood (not recorded which). Source of these receptors: a man between 18 and 35 years old who had recovered from COVID-19.

This clone has only one observation. The chain employs TRBV3-1 (or the pseudogene TRBV3-2) and TRBJ2-4, with 8 bases fitting TRBD1. CDR3 size: 15 residues. Trimming at V came to 6 bases and at J to 0 bases, leaving 4 bases not matched to a gene. Germline V gives CDR1 LGHDT, CDR2 YNNKEL (reference sequence). CDR3 in amino acids: CASRGQVGAKNIQYF. CDR3 nucleotide sequence: TGTGCCAGCAGGGGACAGGTTGGAGCCAAAAACATTCAGTACTTC.

The chain links TRBV7-9 to TRBJ2-3; 7 bases are a match to TRBD2. The ends lost 3 bases at V and 0 bases at J; junction bases unmatched: 0. The length of the CDR3 is 14 residues. Germline assignment: CDR1 SEHNR and CDR2 FQNEAQ (reference sequence). CDR3 DNA: TGTGCCAGCAGCTTTAGCGGGAGCACAGATACGCAGTATTTT. Translation: CASSFSGSTDTQYF.

V and J are TRBV12-3 or TRBV12-4 and TRBJ1-2; the D is unclear. Trimming removed 5 bases from V and 4 bases from J, with 11 bases in between. This CDR3 contains 13 residues. As DNA, the CDR3 is TGTGCCAGCAGTGGCCCGAGCGCCTATGGCTACACCTTC. This sequence encodes CASSGPSAYGYTF.

This chain uses TRBV7-9 with TRBJ2-4; no reliable D call. CDR1 and CDR2 (germline): SEHNR, FQNEAQ (reference sequence). The CDR3 is made up of 15 amino acids. Trimming cost V 6 bases and J 1 base, with 13 bases left between them. CDR3 loop: CASSDSEAAKNIQYF. The DNA for the CDR3 is TGTGCCAGCAGTGACTCCGAGGCTGCCAAAAACATTCAGTACTTC.

V usage is TRBV5-4 and J usage is TRBJ2-2; D is perhaps TRBD1 (6 bases). Germline V gene data show CDR1 as SGHNT and CDR2 as YYREEE (reference sequence). The CDR3 has 15 residues. V was clipped by 2 bases and J by 4 bases, with 12 bases between them. The CDR3 nucleotides read TGTGCCAGCAGCTTTACACAGGGTATCACCGGGGAGCTGTTTTTT. It specifies CASSFTQGITGELFF.

This clone was observed once. This sequence joins TRBV28 and TRBJ1-3; TRBD1 matches 7 bases. The CDR3 spans 15 residues. Germline CDR1 is MDHEN and CDR2 is SYDVKM. With 4 bases clipped from V and 2 bases from J, the junction kept 5 bases outside the gene matches. CDR3 amino acids: CASSSTGDTGNTIYF. In DNA, the CDR3 is TGTGCCAGCAGTTCTACAGGGGATACTGGAAACACCATATATTTT.

The chain combines TRBV5-1 with TRBJ1-2; 7 bases are a match to TRBD1. V was clipped by 4 bases and J by 2 bases; unmatched bases: 11. From germline, CDR1 is SGHRS and CDR2 YFSETQ. The CDR3 length is 16 residues. The CDR3 DNA reads TGCGCCAGCAGCCCCGGGACAGCGTCGAAGAACTATGGCTACACCTTC. Residues: CASSPGTASKNYGYTF. Based on the CDR3 plus reference TRBV5-1 and TRBJ1-2, the full variable domain is KAGVTQTPRYLIKTRGQQVTLSCSPISGHRSVSWYQQTPGQGLQFLFEYFSETQRNKGNFPGRFSGRQFSNSRSEMNVSTLELGDSALYLCASSPGTASKNYGYTFGSGTRLTVV.

This clone came up once. The chain employs TRBV27 and TRBJ2-7; 8 positions agree with TRBD2. The CDR3 consists of 20 residues. In germline, CDR1 is MNHEY, CDR2 SMNVEV (reference sequence). V trimming: 1 base; J trimming: 0 bases; junction bases outside the gene matches: 17. CDR3 sequence (DNA): TGTGCCAGCAGTTTATGGCCGAGTGTAGGTCTAGCGGGTCTCTCCTACGAGCAGTACTTC. Its translation is CASSLWPSVGLAGLSYEQYF.

The chain combines TRBV4-1 with TRBJ1-5; 8 bases fit TRBD1. V dropped 0 bases and J dropped 4; count of bases not matched to a gene: 5. Germline CDR1 MGHRA, CDR2 YSYEKL. There are 16 residues in the CDR3. The CDR3 DNA reads as TGCGCCAGCAGCCAAGATGGGACAGGTCATAATCAGCCCCAGCATTTT. This gives the protein CASSQDGTGHNQPQHF.

Only one count was recorded for this clone. The chain links TRBV2 to TRBJ2-5; the match to TRBD2 covers 7 bases. The CDR3 runs 16 residues. V was clipped by 6 bases and J by 3 bases; unmatched bases: 13. Germline-derived CDR1 and CDR2 are SNHLY and FYNNEI. The CDR3 DNA sequence: TGTGCCAGCAGGGAGAACTGGGGAGGGCAGGAAGAGACCCAGTACTTC. It yields the protein CASRENWGGQEETQYF.

This chain joins TRBV27 and TRBJ1-3, with unresolved D. Trimming pared 4 bases from V and 2 bases from J, leaving 6 bases between. Looked up from germline, CDR1 is MNHEY and CDR2 is SMNVEV (reference sequence). The CDR3 totals 13 residues. The DNA of the CDR3 is TGTGCCAGCAGTTACAGTCCTGGAAACACCATATATTTT. Protein product: CASSYSPGNTIYF.

This chain connects TRBV7-8 to TRBJ2-5; D unclear. This CDR3 contains 14 residues. The V end was cut by 1 base, the J end by 2 bases, with 8 bases between. From germline, CDR1 is SGHVS and CDR2 FQNEAQ. CDR3 nucleotides: TGTGCCAGCAGCTTAGTCAATCGGCAAGAGACCCAGTACTTC. Translating it yields CASSLVNRQETQYF.

This clone was found a few times. Other DNA sequences in the sample encode the same CDR3. CDR3 residues: CASSPRGYGYTF. The CDR3 DNA reads as TGTGCCAGCAGTCCTAGGGGGTACGGCTACACCTTC. V usage is TRBV28 and J usage is TRBJ1-2, with D possibly TRBD1 on 6 matching bases. Germline assignment: CDR1 MDHEN and CDR2 SYDVKM. The CDR3 spans 12 residues. Trimming shortened V by 5 bases and J by 8 bases, and 12 bases separated the two germline ends.

The chain is built from TRBV5-1 and TRBJ2-7, with TRBD2 matching 8 bases. This CDR3 region has 14 residues. Trimming at V came to 1 base and at J to 4 bases, leaving 4 bases not matched to a gene. CDR1 is SGHRS, CDR2 YFSETQ, per germline. The CDR3 region has the DNA TGCGCCAGCAGCTTGTACAGCGGGGGTTACGAGCAGTACTTC. Protein: CASSLYSGGYEQYF.

V gene TRBV4-2 combines with J gene TRBJ2-7; D unclear. CDR3 length: 14 residues. V was pared by 0 bases and J by 3 bases, with 9 bases between. CDR1 and CDR2 from the germline V gene are LGHNA and YNFKEQ. CDR3 loop: CASSQDTTYYEQYF. CDR3 coding DNA: TGTGCCAGCAGCCAAGATACTACATACTACGAGCAGTACTTC.

This clone was picked up a small number of times. The V gene is TRBV10-3, the J gene TRBJ1-2; D is unclear. Germline-derived CDR1 and CDR2 are ENHRY and SYGVKD. The V and J ends lost 5 bases and 4 bases respectively, with 17 bases between them. There are 15 residues in the CDR3. In DNA form, the CDR3 reads TGTGCCATCAGTCTTACCCGGACGGAGGCCTATGGCTACACCTTC. Its protein product is CAISLTRTEAYGYTF.

The chain carries TRBV7-9 and TRBJ2-3, with D hard to call. The CDR3 runs to 17 residues. Per the germline V gene, CDR1 is SEHNR and CDR2 is FQNEAQ (reference sequence). V was cut by 1 base and J by 1 base, with 15 bases left in between. The CDR3 here is CASSLGWSVSGTDTQYF. CDR3 bases: TGTGCCAGCAGCTTAGGATGGTCTGTGTCAGGCACAGATACGCAGTATTTT.

The CDR3 is CASSYSNSPLHF. The CDR3 nucleotides read TGTGCCAGCAGTTACAGTAATTCACCCCTCCACTTT. This chain uses TRBV12-3 or TRBV12-4 with TRBJ1-6, with D unclear. V was trimmed by 4 bases and J by 6 bases, leaving 4 bases between them. The CDR3 spans 12 residues.

The chain uses TRBV4-1 and TRBJ1-3, with a tentative D call TRBD1 (5 bases). Between the trimmed V and J ends, which lost 0 bases and 2 bases, there was a span of 8 bases. CDR3 length: 15 residues. The V gene's germline CDR1 is MGHRA and CDR2 YSYEKL. CDR3 in DNA: TGCGCCAGCAGCCAAGATGCAGGGCCTGGAAACACCATATATTTT. Encoded protein: CASSQDAGPGNTIYF.

This clone was counted a single time. The chain couples TRBV14 to TRBJ2-1; a weak D match, TRBD2 (6 bases). Germline-derived CDR1 and CDR2 are SGHDN and FVKESK. The V and J ends lost 0 bases and 5 bases respectively, with 17 bases between them. The CDR3 is made up of 17 amino acids. The CDR3 nucleotides read TGTGCCAGCAGCCAAGATGGGACTCTTACCTACGACAATGAGCAGTTCTTC. It encodes CASSQDGTLTYDNEQFF. Full variable domain (rest looked up from reference TRBV14 and TRBJ2-1): EAGVTQFPSHSVIEKGQTVTLRCDPISGHDNLYWYRRVMGKEIKFLLHFVKESKQDESGMPNNRFLAERTGGTYSTLKVQPAELEDSGVYFCASSQDGTLTYDNEQFFGPGTRLTVL.

The chain uses TRBV11-2 and TRBJ2-7; perhaps TRBD1 as D (5 bases). The length of the CDR3 is 13 residues. Germline V CDR1 and CDR2: SGHAT, FQNNGV. V lost 5 bases and J lost 2, with 10 bases in between. This CDR3 reads CASSTETAYEQYF. As DNA, the CDR3 is TGTGCCAGCAGCACAGAGACAGCCTACGAGCAGTACTTC.

This clone was counted a single time. The chain is built from TRBV7-8 and TRBJ2-5; D possibly corresponds to TRBD1 (6 bases). With 4 bases removed from V and 4 bases from J, the gap between germline ends came to 13 bases. Germline V gene sequence: CDR1 SGHVS, CDR2 FQNEAQ. The CDR3 sequence is 14 residues long. In DNA, the CDR3 is TGTGCCAGCAGCTGGCAGGGGTTCGGAGAGACCCAGTACTTC. The encoded protein is CASSWQGFGETQYF.

The V call is TRBV28, the J call TRBJ1-2, with D possibly matching TRBD1 (6 bases). CDR3 size: 12 residues. The germline V and J ends were trimmed by 6 bases and 5 bases, with 10 bases remaining between them. Germline V gene lookup returns CDR1 MDHEN and CDR2 SYDVKM. CDR3 DNA: TGTGCCAGCAGCAAAGGGGGATATGGCTACACCTTC. It translates to CASSKGGYGYTF.

The DNA for the CDR3 is TGTGCCAGCAGCCGCGGACTAGCGGGGATCGAGCAGTACTTC. It specifies CASSRGLAGIEQYF. The V and J genes are TRBV28 and TRBJ2-7; 12 nucleotides agree with TRBD2. Per germline, CDR1 MDHEN and CDR2 SYDVKM. V lost 6 bases, J lost 6 bases, and 6 bases stayed unmatched. The CDR3 length is 14 residues.

V gene TRBV29-1 combines with J gene TRBJ2-3, with D possibly matching TRBD1 (5 bases). The CDR3 runs to 15 residues. Germline loops: CDR1 SQVTM, CDR2 ANQGSEA. V gave up 0 bases and J gave up 0 bases, with 10 bases separating them. CDR3 protein: CSVEDRRASTDTQYF. CDR3 coding DNA: TGCAGCGTTGAAGATCGCAGGGCCAGCACAGATACGCAGTATTTT.